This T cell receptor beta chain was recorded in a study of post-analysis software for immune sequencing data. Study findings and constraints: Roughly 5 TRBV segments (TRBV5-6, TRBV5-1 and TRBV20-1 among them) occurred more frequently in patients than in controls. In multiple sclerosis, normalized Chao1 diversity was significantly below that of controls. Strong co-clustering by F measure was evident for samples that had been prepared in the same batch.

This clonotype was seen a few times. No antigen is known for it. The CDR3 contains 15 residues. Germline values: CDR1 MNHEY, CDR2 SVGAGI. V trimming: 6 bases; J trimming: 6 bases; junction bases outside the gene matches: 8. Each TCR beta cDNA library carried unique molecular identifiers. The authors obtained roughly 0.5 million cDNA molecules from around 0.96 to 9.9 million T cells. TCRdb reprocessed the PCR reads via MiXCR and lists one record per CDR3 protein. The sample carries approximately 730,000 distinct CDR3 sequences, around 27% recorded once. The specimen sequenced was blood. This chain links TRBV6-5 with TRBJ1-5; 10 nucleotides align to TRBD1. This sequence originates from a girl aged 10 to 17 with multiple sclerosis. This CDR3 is CASSRTGTGAQPQHF. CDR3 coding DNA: TGTGCCAGCAGCCGAACCGGGACAGGGGCTCAGCCCCAGCATTTT.